Each of the 9 T cell receptor beta chains below was sequenced from the same sample in a study of blood T cell repertoires in COVID-19. The table came from immunoSEQ multiplex PCR; TCRdb's copy has only in-frame clones and leaves some out. The data show some 250,000 clones, roughly 89% seen once. Source material: PBMCs or T cells enriched from blood (not recorded which). The source is a woman in her 30s with acute COVID-19.

The genes are TRBV7-2 and TRBJ2-5, with 10 bases lining up with TRBD2. The CDR3 totals 16 residues. With 0 bases clipped from V and 5 bases from J, the junction kept 6 bases outside the gene matches. In germline, CDR1 is SGHTA, CDR2 FQGNSA. The CDR3 is CASSLASASGGETQYF. DNA for the CDR3: TGTGCCAGCAGCTTAGCGTCGGCTAGCGGGGGCGAGACCCAGTACTTC.

The chain joins TRBV7-3 to TRBJ1-1; no definite D call. V was clipped by 5 bases and J by 0 bases, with 7 bases between them. Germline V gene data show CDR1 as SGHTA and CDR2 as FQGTGA. This CDR3 contains 13 residues. The CDR3 protein is CASSAQVNTEAFF. DNA of the CDR3: TGTGCCAGCAGCGCTCAGGTGAACACTGAAGCTTTCTTT.

The chain is built from TRBV5-1 and TRBJ2-7, with TRBD1 identical over 8 bases. The CDR3 loop spans 12 amino acids. Germline values: CDR1 SGHRS, CDR2 YFSETQ. V lost 4 bases to trimming and J lost 6 bases; unmatched junction nucleotides: 3. The CDR3 here is CASSTDRVEQYF. As DNA, the CDR3 is TGCGCCAGCAGCACGGACAGGGTCGAGCAGTACTTC.

J is TRBJ1-2 and V is TRBV28; perhaps TRBD1 as D (5 bases). Germline CDR1 reads MDHEN; CDR2 reads SYDVKM. This CDR3 has 12 amino acids. V lost 8 bases, J lost 2 bases, and 9 bases lay in between. The CDR3 DNA follows: TGTGCCAGCGAGACAGCCAACTATGGCTACACCTTC. Residues: CASETANYGYTF.

The gene calls are TRBV10-3 and TRBJ1-5; TRBD1 matches at 8 bases. CDR3 length: 16 amino acids. Losses at the gene ends were 3 bases for V and 2 bases for J; bases not matched to a gene: 6. Germline V CDR1 and CDR2: ENHRY, SYGVKD. Here the CDR3 DNA reads TGTGCCATCAGTGATCCGATGGACAGGGGCAATCAGCCCCAGCATTTT. It translates to CAISDPMDRGNQPQHF.

The chain couples TRBV6-5 to TRBJ1-6, with D perhaps TRBD1 (5 bases). CDR3 length: 14 amino acids. Trimming shortened V by 6 bases and J by 7 bases, and 13 bases separated the two germline ends. CDR1 is MNHEY and CDR2 is SVGAGI in the germline V gene. CDR3: CASRLQDLNSPLHF. Written as DNA, the CDR3 is TGTGCCAGCAGATTACAGGATCTAAATTCACCCCTCCACTTT.

The chain is built from TRBV27 and TRBJ2-7; a weak D match, TRBD2 (6 bases). Germline CDR1 and CDR2: MNHEY and SMNVEV (reference sequence). V gave up 4 bases and J gave up 4 bases, with 29 bases separating them. This CDR3 has 19 amino acids. CDR3 nucleotides: TGTGCCAGCAGTTCCCATACCCGGGGAGGCCGAAAGGATGTGTACGAGCAGTACTTC. It is translated as CASSSHTRGGRKDVYEQYF.

V gene TRBV19 combines with J gene TRBJ1-1; D remains unclear. Looked up from germline, CDR1 is LNHDA and CDR2 is SQIVND (reference sequence). V gave up 3 bases and J gave up 1 base, with 12 bases separating them. CDR3 length: 15 residues. CDR3 loop: CASSIVGSRNTEAFF. The CDR3 coding sequence is TGTGCCAGTAGTATCGTCGGTTCGAGGAACACTGAAGCTTTCTTT.

The rearrangement uses TRBV9 and TRBJ2-7, with TRBD2 matching 7 bases. This CDR3 is built from 15 residues. Germline loops: CDR1 SGDLS, CDR2 YYNGEE. V was clipped by 0 bases and J by 3 bases; unmatched bases: 6. CDR3 nucleotides: TGTGCCAGCAGCGTAGTGGGGGGGAGAGGCTACGAGCAGTACTTC. Translating it yields CASSVVGGRGYEQYF.